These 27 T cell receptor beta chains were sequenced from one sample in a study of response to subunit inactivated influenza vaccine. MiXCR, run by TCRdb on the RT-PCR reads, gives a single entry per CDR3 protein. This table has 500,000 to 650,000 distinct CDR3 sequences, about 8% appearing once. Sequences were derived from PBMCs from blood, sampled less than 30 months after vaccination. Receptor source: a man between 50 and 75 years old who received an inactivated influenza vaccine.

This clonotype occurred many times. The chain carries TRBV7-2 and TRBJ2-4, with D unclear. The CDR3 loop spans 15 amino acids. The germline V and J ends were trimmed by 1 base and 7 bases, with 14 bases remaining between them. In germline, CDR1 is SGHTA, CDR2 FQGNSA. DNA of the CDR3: TGTGCCAGCAGCTTAGTTGGTGCTGCCGCTAACATTCAGTACTTC. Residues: CASSLVGAAANIQYF. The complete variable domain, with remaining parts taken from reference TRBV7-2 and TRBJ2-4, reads GAGVSQSPSNKVTEKGKDVELRCDPISGHTALYWYRQSLGQGLEFLIYFQGNSAPDKSGLPSDRFSAERTGGSVSTLTIQRTQQEDSAVYLCASSLVGAAANIQYFGAGTRLSVL.

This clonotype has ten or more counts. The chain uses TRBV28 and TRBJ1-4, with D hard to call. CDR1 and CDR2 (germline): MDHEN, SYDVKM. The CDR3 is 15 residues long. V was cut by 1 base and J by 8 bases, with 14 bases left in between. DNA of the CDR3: TGTGCCAGCAGTTTATATGGGGAATTAGGGGAAAAACTGTTTTTT. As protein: CASSLYGELGEKLFF.

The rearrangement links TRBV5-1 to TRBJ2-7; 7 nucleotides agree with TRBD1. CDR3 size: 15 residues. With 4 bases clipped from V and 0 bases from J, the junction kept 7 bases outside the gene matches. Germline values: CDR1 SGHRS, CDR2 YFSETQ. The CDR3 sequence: CASSTGTEPSYEQYF. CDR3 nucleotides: TGCGCCAGCAGCACAGGGACAGAGCCCTCCTACGAGCAGTACTTC. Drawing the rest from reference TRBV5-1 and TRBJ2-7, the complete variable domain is KAGVTQTPRYLIKTRGQQVTLSCSPISGHRSVSWYQQTPGQGLQFLFEYFSETQRNKGNFPGRFSGRQFSNSRSEMNVSTLELGDSALYLCASSTGTEPSYEQYFGPGTRLTVT.

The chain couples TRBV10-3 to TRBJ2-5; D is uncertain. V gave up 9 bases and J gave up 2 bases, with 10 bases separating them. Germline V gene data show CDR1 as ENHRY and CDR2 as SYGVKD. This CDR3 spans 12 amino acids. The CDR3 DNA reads TGTGCCATAGGCCGGTCTCAAGAGACCCAGTACTTC. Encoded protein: CAIGRSQETQYF.

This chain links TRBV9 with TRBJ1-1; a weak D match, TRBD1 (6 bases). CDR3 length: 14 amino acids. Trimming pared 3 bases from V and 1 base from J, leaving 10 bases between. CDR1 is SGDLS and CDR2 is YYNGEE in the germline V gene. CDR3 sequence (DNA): TGTGCCAGCAGCGGAACAGGGACGAACACTGAAGCTTTCTTT. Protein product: CASSGTGTNTEAFF.

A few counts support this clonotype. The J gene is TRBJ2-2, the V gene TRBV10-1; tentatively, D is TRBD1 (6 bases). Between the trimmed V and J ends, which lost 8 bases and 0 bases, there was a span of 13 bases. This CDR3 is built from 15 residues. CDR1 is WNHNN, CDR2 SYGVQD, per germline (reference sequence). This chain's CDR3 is CASQEPGANTGELFF. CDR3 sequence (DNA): TGCGCCAGCCAAGAACCAGGGGCGAACACCGGGGAGCTGTTTTTT.

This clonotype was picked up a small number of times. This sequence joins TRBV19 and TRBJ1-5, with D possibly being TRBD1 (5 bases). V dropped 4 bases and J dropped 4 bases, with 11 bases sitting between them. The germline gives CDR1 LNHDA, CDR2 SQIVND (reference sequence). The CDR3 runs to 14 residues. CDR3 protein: CASSKAGGNQPQHF. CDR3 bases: TGTGCCAGTAGTAAGGCGGGGGGAAATCAGCCCCAGCATTTT. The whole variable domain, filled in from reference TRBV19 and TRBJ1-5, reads DGGITQSPKYLFRKEGQNVTLSCEQNLNHDAMYWYRQDPGQGLRLIYYSQIVNDFQKGDIAEGYSVSREKKESFPLTVTSAQKNPTAFYLCASSKAGGNQPQHFGDGTRLSIL.

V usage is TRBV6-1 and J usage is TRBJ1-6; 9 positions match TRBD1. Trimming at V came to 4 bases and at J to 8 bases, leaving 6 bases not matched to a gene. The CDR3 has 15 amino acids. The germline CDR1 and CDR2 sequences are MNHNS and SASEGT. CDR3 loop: CASSGSGTGYSPLHF. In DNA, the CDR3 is TGTGCCAGCAGTGGATCCGGGACAGGGTATTCACCCCTCCACTTT.

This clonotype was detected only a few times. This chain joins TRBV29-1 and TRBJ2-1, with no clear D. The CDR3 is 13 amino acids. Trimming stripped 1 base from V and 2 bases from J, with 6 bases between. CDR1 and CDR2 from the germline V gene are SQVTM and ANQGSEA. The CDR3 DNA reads TGCAGCGTTGAAGTGGCCGCCTACAATGAGCAGTTCTTC. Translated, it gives CSVEVAAYNEQFF.

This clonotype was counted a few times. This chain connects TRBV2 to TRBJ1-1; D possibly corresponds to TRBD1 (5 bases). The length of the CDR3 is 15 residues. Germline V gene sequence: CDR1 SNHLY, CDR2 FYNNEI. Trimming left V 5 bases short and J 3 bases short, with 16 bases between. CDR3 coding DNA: TGTGCCAGCAGTCTCCACCCAGCGGGGGACACTGAAGCTTTCTTT. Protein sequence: CASSLHPAGDTEAFF.

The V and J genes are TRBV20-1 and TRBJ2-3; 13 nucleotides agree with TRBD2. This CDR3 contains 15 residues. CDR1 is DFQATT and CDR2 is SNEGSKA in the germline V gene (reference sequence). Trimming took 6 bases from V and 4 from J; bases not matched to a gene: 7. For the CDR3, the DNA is TGCAGTGCAGCTACTAGCGGGAGGGCCGCAGATACGCAGTATTTT. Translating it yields CSAATSGRAADTQYF.

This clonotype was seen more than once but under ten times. CDR3 residues: CASSSPGITPIQYF. CDR3 coding DNA: TGTGCCAGCAGCTCTCCTGGGATTACTCCCATTCAGTACTTC. The chain carries TRBV7-9 and TRBJ2-4; no firm D call. Trimming stripped 4 bases from V and 9 bases from J, with 16 bases between. Germline loops: CDR1 SEHNR, CDR2 FQNEAQ (reference sequence). The length of the CDR3 is 14 residues.

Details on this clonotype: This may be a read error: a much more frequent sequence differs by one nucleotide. CDR3 loop: CASSSGRCYTEAFF. CDR3 DNA: TGCGCCAGCAGTTCCGGCAGGTGCTACACTGAAGCTTTCTTT. The genes are TRBV5-1 and TRBJ1-1; D remains unclear. From germline, CDR1 is SGHRS and CDR2 YFSETQ. The V gene lost 5 bases and the J gene lost 3 bases, with 14 bases spanning the gap. The CDR3 runs 14 residues.

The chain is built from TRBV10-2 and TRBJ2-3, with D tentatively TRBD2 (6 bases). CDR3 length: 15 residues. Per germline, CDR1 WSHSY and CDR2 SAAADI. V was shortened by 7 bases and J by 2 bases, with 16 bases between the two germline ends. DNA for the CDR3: TGCGCCAGCACTCCCACAGCGGGCTTCACAGATACGCAGTATTTT. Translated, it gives CASTPTAGFTDTQYF.

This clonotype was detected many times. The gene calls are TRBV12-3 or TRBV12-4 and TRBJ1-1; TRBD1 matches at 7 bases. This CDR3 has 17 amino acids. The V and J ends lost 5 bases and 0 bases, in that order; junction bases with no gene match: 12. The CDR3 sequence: CASSGPYWTGMNTEAFF. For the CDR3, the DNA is TGTGCCAGCAGTGGTCCCTATTGGACAGGCATGAACACTGAAGCTTTCTTT.

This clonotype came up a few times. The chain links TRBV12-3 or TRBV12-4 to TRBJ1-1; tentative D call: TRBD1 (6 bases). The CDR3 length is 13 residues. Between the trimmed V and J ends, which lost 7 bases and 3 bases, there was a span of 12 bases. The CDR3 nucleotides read TGTGCCAGCAACCCAAGACAGGACACTGAAGCTTTCTTT. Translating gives CASNPRQDTEAFF.

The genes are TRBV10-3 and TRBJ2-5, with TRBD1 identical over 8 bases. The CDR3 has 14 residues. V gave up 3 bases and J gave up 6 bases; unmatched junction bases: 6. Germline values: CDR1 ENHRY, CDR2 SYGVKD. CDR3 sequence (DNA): TGTGCCATCAGTGAACTGAGGACAGGGAAGACCCAGTACTTC. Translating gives CAISELRTGKTQYF.

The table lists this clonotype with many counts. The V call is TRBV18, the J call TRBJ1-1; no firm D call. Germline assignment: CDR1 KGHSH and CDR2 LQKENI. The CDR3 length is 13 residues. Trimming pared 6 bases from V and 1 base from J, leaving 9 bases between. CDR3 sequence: CASSTDKNTEAFF. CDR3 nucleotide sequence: TGTGCCAGCTCTACAGATAAGAACACTGAAGCTTTCTTT.

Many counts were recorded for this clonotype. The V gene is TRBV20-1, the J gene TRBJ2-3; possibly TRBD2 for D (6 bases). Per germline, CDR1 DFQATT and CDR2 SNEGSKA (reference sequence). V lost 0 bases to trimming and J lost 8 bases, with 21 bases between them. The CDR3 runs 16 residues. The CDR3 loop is CSAREGGSGGLGTQYF. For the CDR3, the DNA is TGCAGTGCTAGAGAGGGCGGCTCAGGAGGGCTTGGTACGCAGTATTTT.

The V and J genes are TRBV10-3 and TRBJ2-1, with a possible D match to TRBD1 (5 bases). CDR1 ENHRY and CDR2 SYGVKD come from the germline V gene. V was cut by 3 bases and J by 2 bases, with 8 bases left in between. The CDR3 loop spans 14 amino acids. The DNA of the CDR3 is TGTGCCATCAGTGACCAGGGTACCTACAATGAGCAGTTCTTC. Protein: CAISDQGTYNEQFF.

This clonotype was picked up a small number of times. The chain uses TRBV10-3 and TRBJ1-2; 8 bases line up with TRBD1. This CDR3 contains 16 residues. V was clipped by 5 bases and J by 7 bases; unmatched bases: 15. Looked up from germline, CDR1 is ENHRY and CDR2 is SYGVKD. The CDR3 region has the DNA TGTGCCATCAGTCCCACAGGGGGGATCTCCACTATTGGCTACACCTTC. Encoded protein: CAISPTGGISTIGYTF.

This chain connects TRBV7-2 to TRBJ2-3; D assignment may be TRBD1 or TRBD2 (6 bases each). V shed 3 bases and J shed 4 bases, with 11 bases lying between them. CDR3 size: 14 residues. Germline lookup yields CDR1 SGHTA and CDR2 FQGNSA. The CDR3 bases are TGTGCCAGCAGCTTTTACAGGGAGGCAGATACGCAGTATTTT. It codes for CASSFYREADTQYF.

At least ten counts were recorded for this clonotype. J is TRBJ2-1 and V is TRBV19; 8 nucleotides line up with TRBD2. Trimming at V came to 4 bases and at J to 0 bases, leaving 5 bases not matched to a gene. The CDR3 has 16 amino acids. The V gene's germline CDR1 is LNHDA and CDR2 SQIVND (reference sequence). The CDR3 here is CASSTQAGVSYNEQFF. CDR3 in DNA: TGTGCCAGTAGTACCCAAGCGGGGGTCTCCTACAATGAGCAGTTCTTC.

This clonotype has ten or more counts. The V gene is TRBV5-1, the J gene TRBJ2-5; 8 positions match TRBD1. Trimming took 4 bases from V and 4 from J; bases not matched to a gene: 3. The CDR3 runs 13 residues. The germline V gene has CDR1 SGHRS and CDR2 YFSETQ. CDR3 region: CASSSRGRETQYF. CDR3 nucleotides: TGCGCCAGCAGCAGCAGGGGGCGAGAGACCCAGTACTTC.

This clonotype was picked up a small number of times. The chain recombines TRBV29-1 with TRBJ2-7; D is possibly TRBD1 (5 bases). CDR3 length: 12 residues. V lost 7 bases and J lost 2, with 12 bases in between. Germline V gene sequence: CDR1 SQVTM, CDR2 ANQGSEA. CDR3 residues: CSAQRGAYEQYF. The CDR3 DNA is TGCAGCGCCCAAAGGGGTGCCTACGAGCAGTACTTC.

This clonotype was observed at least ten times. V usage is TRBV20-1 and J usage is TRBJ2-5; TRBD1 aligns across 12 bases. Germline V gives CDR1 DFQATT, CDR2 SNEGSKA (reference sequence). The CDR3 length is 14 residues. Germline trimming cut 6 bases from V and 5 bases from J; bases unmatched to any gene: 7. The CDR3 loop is CSADPGQGAETQYF. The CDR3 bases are TGCAGTGCAGACCCGGGACAGGGGGCGGAGACCCAGTACTTC.

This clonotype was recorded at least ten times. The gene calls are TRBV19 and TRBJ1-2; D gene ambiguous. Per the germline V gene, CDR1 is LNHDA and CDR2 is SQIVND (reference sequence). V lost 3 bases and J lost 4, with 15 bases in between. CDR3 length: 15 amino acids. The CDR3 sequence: CASSIQQNRGYGYTF. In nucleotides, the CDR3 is TGTGCCAGTAGTATTCAGCAGAATCGGGGCTATGGCTACACCTTC. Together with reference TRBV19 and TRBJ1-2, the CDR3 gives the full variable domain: DGGITQSPKYLFRKEGQNVTLSCEQNLNHDAMYWYRQDPGQGLRLIYYSQIVNDFQKGDIAEGYSVSREKKESFPLTVTSAQKNPTAFYLCASSIQQNRGYGYTFGSGTRLTVV.